A single sample is the source of the 18 T cell receptor beta chains below, sequenced in a study of blood T cell repertoires in COVID-19. Produced via immunoSEQ multiplex PCR; TCRdb's table is partial and in-frame only. The table records fewer than 200,000 clones, approximately 78% of them present only once. The sample comprised PBMCs or T cells enriched from blood (not recorded which). The receptors derive from a woman in her forties or fifties who had recovered from COVID-19.

This chain joins TRBV19 and TRBJ2-1, with 7 bases lining up with TRBD1. Trimming cost V 7 bases and J 4 bases; bases outside gene matches: 10. This CDR3 is 15 amino acids long. Germline lookup yields CDR1 LNHDA and CDR2 SQIVND (reference sequence). DNA of the CDR3: TGTGCCAGTAATCACCGGGACAGAGAATACAATGAGCAGTTCTTC. Translating it yields CASNHRDREYNEQFF.

This clone was seen a handful of times. The chain recombines TRBV4-1 with TRBJ2-7; 9 nucleotides line up with TRBD2. The ends lost 1 base at V and 2 bases at J; junction bases unmatched: 3. Germline values: CDR1 MGHRA, CDR2 YSYEKL. The CDR3 has 15 residues. The CDR3 bases are TGCGCCAGCAGCCAAGGTCGCGGGAGGGCCTACGAGCAGTACTTC. It specifies CASSQGRGRAYEQYF.

The chain combines TRBV19 with TRBJ2-2, with a weak D call TRBD2 (5 bases). The germline V gene encodes CDR1 LNHDA and CDR2 SQIVND (reference sequence). This CDR3 is 15 amino acids long. V was clipped by 7 bases and J by 4 bases, with 16 bases between them. In DNA form, the CDR3 reads TGTGCCAGTACCTCCCAAGGACTTTTCACCGGGGAGCTGTTTTTT. The encoded protein is CASTSQGLFTGELFF.

This clone has only a few counts. CDR3 region: CASSLDGKPGVGYTF. CDR3 in DNA: TGCGCCAGCAGCTTGGACGGCAAACCAGGCGTGGGCTACACCTTC. The chain has TRBV5-1 and TRBJ1-2; D is undetermined. Germline V lookup: CDR1 SGHRS, CDR2 YFSETQ. The CDR3 length is 15 residues. The V end was cut by 0 bases, the J end by 8 bases, with 17 bases between.

Comment on this clone: An end of the junction differs from the germline gene, which may be a read error. This CDR3 is CASSPGGLAGGRIF. The CDR3, as DNA: TGTGCCAGCAGCCCCGGGGGACTAGCGGGAGGTCGGATCTTC. V gene TRBV11-1 combines with J gene TRBJ2-1, with 15 bases aligning to TRBD2. Per germline, CDR1 SGHAT and CDR2 FQDESV (reference sequence). The CDR3 covers 14 residues.

This chain connects TRBV14 to TRBJ1-3, with 10 bases matching TRBD1. The length of the CDR3 is 15 residues. Unmatched junction bases numbered 6, after V lost 3 bases and J lost 7 bases. Germline assignment: CDR1 SGHDN and CDR2 FVKESK. The CDR3 is CASSHPGTGVNTIYF. The CDR3 region has the DNA TGTGCCAGCAGCCACCCCGGGACAGGGGTCAACACCATATATTTT.

The chain links TRBV29-1 to TRBJ2-3; TRBD2 is a possible D gene (5 bases). Germline-derived CDR1 and CDR2 are SQVTM and ANQGSEA. V was pared by 5 bases and J by 2 bases, with 11 bases between. The CDR3 extends over 13 amino acids. The CDR3 here is CSVFGVYTDTQYF. CDR3 coding DNA: TGCAGCGTTTTCGGGGTCTACACAGATACGCAGTATTTT.

The chain is built from TRBV7-2 and TRBJ2-3; maybe TRBD1 (6 bases). Trimming shortened V by 5 bases and J by 5 bases, and 11 bases separated the two germline ends. The CDR3 contains 13 residues. Germline loops: CDR1 SGHTA, CDR2 FQGNSA. CDR3: CASSEQGGDTQYF. The CDR3 DNA reads as TGTGCCAGCAGCGAACAGGGTGGAGATACGCAGTATTTT. Based on the CDR3 plus reference TRBV7-2 and TRBJ2-3, the full variable domain is GAGVSQSPSNKVTEKGKDVELRCDPISGHTALYWYRQSLGQGLEFLIYFQGNSAPDKSGLPSDRFSAERTGGSVSTLTIQRTQQEDSAVYLCASSEQGGDTQYFGPGTRLTVL.

The gene calls are TRBV21-1 and TRBJ1-5; TRBD1 is taken as the D call from the table, unchecked against the DNA. TRBV21-1 is classified as a pseudogene. The CDR3 has 16 amino acids. The CDR3 region is CASSKPDRDYDQPQHF. The CDR3 region has the DNA TGTGCCAGCAGCAAACCGGACAGGGATTACGATCAGCCCCAGCATTTT.

The CDR3 reads CASSRAGSLNEQYF. The CDR3 DNA reads as TGTGCCAGCAGCAGGGCCGGATCCCTCAACGAGCAGTACTTC. This sequence joins TRBV6-5 and TRBJ2-7, with D maybe TRBD1 (5 bases). The CDR3 has 14 amino acids. The ends were cut back, 6 bases at V and 5 bases at J, with 17 bases in the middle. Germline V gene sequence: CDR1 MNHEY, CDR2 SVGAGI.

The chain has TRBV29-1 and TRBJ2-2; the match to TRBD1 covers 9 bases. The CDR3 totals 16 residues. The ends lost 4 bases at V and 0 bases at J; junction bases unmatched: 6. Germline V CDR1 and CDR2: SQVTM, ANQGSEA. The CDR3 loop is CSVGGTGFANTGELFF. CDR3 bases: TGCAGCGTTGGGGGGACAGGGTTCGCGAACACCGGGGAGCTGTTTTTT.

The chain combines TRBV24-1 with TRBJ2-1; TRBD2 agrees at 8 bases. The V segment lost 4 bases and the J segment 7 bases; nucleotides outside the gene matches: 11. Germline V lookup: CDR1 KGHDR, CDR2 SFDVKD. The CDR3 covers 16 residues. CDR3 amino acids: CATSDNKAGDRNEQFF. The CDR3 region has the DNA TGTGCCACCAGTGACAACAAAGCGGGAGACAGGAATGAGCAGTTCTTC.

This clone rates as medium-sized. The chain recombines TRBV18 with TRBJ1-2; D is unclear. The CDR3 loop spans 15 amino acids. Germline V gives CDR1 KGHSH, CDR2 LQKENI. Trimming left V 3 bases short and J 8 bases short, with 19 bases between. Here the CDR3 reads CASSPAGSSGIGYTF. The CDR3 DNA is TGTGCCAGCTCACCTGCGGGATCATCCGGAATCGGCTACACCTTC.

The chain carries TRBV7-8 and TRBJ2-3; the match to TRBD2 covers 12 bases. The V segment lost 4 bases and the J segment 4 bases; nucleotides outside the gene matches: 6. The V gene's germline CDR1 is SGHVS and CDR2 FQNEAQ. CDR3 length equals 16 residues. DNA for the CDR3: TGTGCCAGCAGCTCTAAACTAGCGGGAGGTGCAGATACGCAGTATTTT. It is translated as CASSSKLAGGADTQYF. The whole variable domain, remainder taken from reference TRBV7-8 and TRBJ2-3, is GAGVSQSPRYKVAKRGQDVALRCDPISGHVSLFWYQQALGQGPEFLTYFQNEAQLDKSGLPSDRFFAERPEGSVSTLKIQRTQQEDSAVYLCASSSKLAGGADTQYFGPGTRLTVL.

The chain has TRBV19 and TRBJ1-6, with D uncertain. Germline loops: CDR1 LNHDA, CDR2 SQIVND (reference sequence). There are 14 residues in the CDR3. Trimming removed 3 bases at V and 7 bases at J, with 10 bases between. In nucleotides, the CDR3 is TGTGCCAGTAGTATGCGGGAGAACAATTCACCCCTCCACTTT. Amino acids: CASSMRENNSPLHF.

The chain couples TRBV7-9 to TRBJ1-2, with TRBD1 identical over 8 bases. This CDR3 is 13 amino acids long. Germline V gives CDR1 SEHNR, CDR2 FQNEAQ (reference sequence). Trimming at V came to 5 bases and at J to 8 bases, leaving 7 bases not matched to a gene. CDR3 in amino acids: CASSPTDREGYTF. In DNA, the CDR3 is TGTGCCAGCAGCCCAACGGACAGGGAAGGCTACACCTTC. The entire variable domain, with the rest obtained from reference TRBV7-9 and TRBJ1-2, is as follows: DTGVSQNPRHKITKRGQNVTFRCDPISEHNRLYWYRQTLGQGPEFLTYFQNEAQLEKSRLLSDRFSAERPKGSFSTLEIQRTEQGDSAMYLCASSPTDREGYTFGSGTRLTVV.

The rearrangement uses TRBV19 and TRBJ2-7; 11 bases agree with TRBD2. The DNA matches TRBJ2-1 better at its end, which makes the J call doubtful. The V gene's germline CDR1 is LNHDA and CDR2 SQIVND (reference sequence). The CDR3 covers 17 residues. CDR3 protein: CASSPGTSGLGINEQFF. The CDR3, as DNA: TGTGCCAGTAGTCCCGGGACTAGCGGCCTCGGTATAAATGAGCAGTTCTTC.

CDR3 nucleotides: TGTGCCAGCACCCTTTGGCGCACAGATACGCAGTATTTT. It specifies CASTLWRTDTQYF. The chain is built from TRBV12-3 or TRBV12-4 and TRBJ2-3, with unresolved D. The V and J ends lost 7 bases and 1 base respectively, with 9 bases between them. The CDR3 contains 13 residues.